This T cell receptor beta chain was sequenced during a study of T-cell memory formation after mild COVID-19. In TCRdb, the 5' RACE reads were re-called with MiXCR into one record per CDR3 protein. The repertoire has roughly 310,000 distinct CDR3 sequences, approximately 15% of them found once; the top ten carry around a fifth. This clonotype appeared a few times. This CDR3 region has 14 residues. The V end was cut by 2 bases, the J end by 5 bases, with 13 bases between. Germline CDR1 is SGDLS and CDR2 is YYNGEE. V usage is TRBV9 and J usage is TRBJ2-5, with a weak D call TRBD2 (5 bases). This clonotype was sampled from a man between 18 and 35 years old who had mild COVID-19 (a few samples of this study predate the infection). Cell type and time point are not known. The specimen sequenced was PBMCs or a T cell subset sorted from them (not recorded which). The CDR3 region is CASSVALGGETQYF. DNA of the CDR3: TGTGCCAGCAGCGTCGCACTCGGCGGGGAGACCCAGTACTTC. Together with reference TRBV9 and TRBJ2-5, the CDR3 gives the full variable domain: DSGVTQTPKHLITATGQRVTLRCSPRSGDLSVYWYQQSLDQGLQFLIQYYNGEERAKGNILERFSAQQFPDLHSELNLSSLELGDSALYFCASSVALGGETQYFGPGTRLLVL.